These 18 T cell receptor beta chains were all obtained from the same sample, sequenced in a study of control samples from healthy donors and cancer patients. Only in-frame clones appear in the TCRdb table, and some are missing; sequencing was by immunoSEQ multiplex PCR. The table has under 100,000 clones, about 88% seen once. The sequenced sample consisted of blood. The receptors were gathered from a woman in her seventies in good health.

The chain joins TRBV30 to TRBJ1-1; perhaps TRBD1 as D (5 bases). Germline lookup yields CDR1 GTSNPN and CDR2 SVGIG (reference sequence). This CDR3 contains 13 residues. The germline V and J ends were trimmed by 0 bases and 0 bases, with 5 bases remaining between them. CDR3 sequence reads: CAWSVGVNTEAFF. The DNA for the CDR3 is TGTGCCTGGAGTGTGGGGGTGAACACTGAAGCTTTCTTT. Drawing the rest from reference TRBV30 and TRBJ1-1, the complete variable domain is SQTIHQWPATLVQPVGSPLSLECTVEGTSNPNLYWYRQAAGRGLQLLFYSVGIGQISSEVPQNLSASRPQDRQFILSSKKLLLSDSGFYLCAWSVGVNTEAFFGQGTRLTVV.

The CDR3 DNA reads TGTGCCAGCAGCCTCGGACTTTTAGGGACCCAGTACTTC. Translated: CASSLGLLGTQYF. J is TRBJ2-5 and V is TRBV11-2, with D maybe TRBD2 (5 bases). The ends were cut back, 5 bases at V and 7 bases at J, with 14 bases in the middle. CDR3 length equals 13 residues. The germline V gene has CDR1 SGHAT and CDR2 FQNNGV.

The chain combines TRBV7-3 with TRBJ2-2, with D possibly matching TRBD2 (6 bases). The V gene's germline CDR1 is SGHTA and CDR2 FQGTGA. The CDR3 is made up of 15 amino acids. V was clipped by 2 bases and J by 6 bases, with 13 bases between them. The CDR3 DNA reads as TGTGCCAGCAGCTTATCCGGGGGTATGGCCGGGGAGCTGTTTTTT. This sequence encodes CASSLSGGMAGELFF.

The J gene is TRBJ2-1, the V gene TRBV3-1 (or the pseudogene TRBV3-2); D gene unclear. The CDR3 spans 11 residues. Germline CDR1 and CDR2: LGHDT and YNNKEL (reference sequence). V dropped 7 bases and J dropped 10 bases, with 11 bases sitting between them. The CDR3 region is CASTQGLEQFF. CDR3 coding DNA: TGTGCCAGCACTCAAGGGCTCGAGCAGTTCTTC.

The rearrangement uses TRBV19 and TRBJ1-4; D not certain. Germline CDR1 and CDR2: LNHDA and SQIVND (reference sequence). The CDR3 spans 13 residues. V dropped 7 bases and J dropped 7 bases, with 13 bases sitting between them. CDR3 coding DNA: TGTGCCAGTAAAGGAGCGGAGGGTGAAAAACTGTTTTTT. Protein sequence: CASKGAEGEKLFF.

This chain connects TRBV7-9 to TRBJ2-2; D uncertain. Germline CDR1 SEHNR, CDR2 FQNEAQ (reference sequence). The CDR3 contains 15 residues. V was cut by 5 bases and J by 4 bases, with 14 bases left in between. The CDR3 here is CASSQRPAATGELFF. The CDR3 nucleotides are TGTGCCAGCAGCCAACGACCGGCGGCCACCGGGGAGCTGTTTTTT. Variable domain in full (rest from reference TRBV7-9 and TRBJ2-2): DTGVSQNPRHKITKRGQNVTFRCDPISEHNRLYWYRQTLGQGPEFLTYFQNEAQLEKSRLLSDRFSAERPKGSFSTLEIQRTEQGDSAMYLCASSQRPAATGELFFGEGSRLTVL.

The CDR3 protein is CASSPRQVSSYNEQFF. In nucleotides, the CDR3 is TGTGCCAGCAGCCCTCGACAGGTGAGCTCCTACAATGAGCAGTTCTTC. V and J are TRBV3-1 (or the pseudogene TRBV3-2) and TRBJ2-1, with D possibly matching TRBD1 (6 bases). V was shortened by 4 bases and J by 0 bases, with 13 bases between the two germline ends. Germline V CDR1 and CDR2: LGHDT, YNNKEL (reference sequence). The CDR3 consists of 16 residues.

V and J are TRBV29-1 and TRBJ2-2, with 9 bases fitting TRBD1. Trimming removed 6 bases from V and 5 bases from J; junction bases left unmatched: 4. The CDR3 totals 13 residues. Germline V CDR1 and CDR2: SQVTM, ANQGSEA. The CDR3, as DNA: TGCAGCGTCGACAGGGGGTTTACCGGGGAGCTGTTTTTT. As protein: CSVDRGFTGELFF.

The chain recombines TRBV19 with TRBJ2-7, with no clear D. Trimming pared 2 bases from V and 6 bases from J, leaving 11 bases between. Germline V gene lookup returns CDR1 LNHDA and CDR2 SQIVND (reference sequence). The CDR3 covers 13 residues. CDR3 protein: CASSIRQAGEQYF. CDR3 sequence (DNA): TGTGCCAGTAGTATACGGCAAGCCGGCGAGCAGTACTTC.

The chain carries TRBV7-9 and TRBJ1-1; D ambiguous. This CDR3 contains 16 residues. The V end lost 5 bases, the J end lost 0 bases, and 16 bases lay between the germline ends. Germline V CDR1 and CDR2: SEHNR, FQNEAQ (reference sequence). In DNA form, the CDR3 reads TGTGCCAGCAGCCCCCCTACGGGAGTGATGAACACTGAAGCTTTCTTT. Translating it yields CASSPPTGVMNTEAFF.

The rearrangement uses TRBV6-2 or TRBV6-3 and TRBJ1-2; D not resolved. The CDR3 is 12 residues long. Germline values: CDR1 MNHEY, CDR2 SVGEGT. The V and J ends lost 5 bases and 3 bases respectively, with 7 bases between them. The CDR3 region has the DNA TGTGCCAGCAGTCCCCCAGACTATGGCTACACCTTC. This sequence encodes CASSPPDYGYTF.

V is TRBV5-6 and J is TRBJ1-2; D remains unclear. The CDR3 is made up of 14 amino acids. The germline CDR1 and CDR2 sequences are SGHDT and YYEEEE. Trimming stripped 6 bases from V and 0 bases from J, with 12 bases between. CDR3 sequence: CASNWWGSNYGYTF. The CDR3 bases are TGTGCCAGCAACTGGTGGGGATCTAACTATGGCTACACCTTC.

The rearrangement links TRBV6-5 to TRBJ2-7, with 9 positions matching TRBD2. Trimming took 0 bases from V and 4 from J; bases not matched to a gene: 4. Germline V CDR1 and CDR2: MNHEY, SVGAGI. The CDR3 covers 15 residues. The DNA of the CDR3 is TGTGCCAGCAGTTACTCGATACTAGCGGGTTACGAGCAGTACTTC. Protein product: CASSYSILAGYEQYF.

Of note for this clone: The sample has other DNA sequences that encode this CDR3 too. This chain uses TRBV5-1 with TRBJ2-7; 10 bases fit TRBD1. Germline V gene sequence: CDR1 SGHRS, CDR2 YFSETQ. This CDR3 region has 15 residues. V lost 2 bases, J lost 3 bases, and 5 bases stayed unmatched. CDR3: CASSLGGTGDYEQYF. For the CDR3, the DNA is TGCGCCAGCAGCTTAGGAGGGACAGGGGACTACGAGCAGTACTTC.

The rearrangement links TRBV14 to TRBJ1-5; the D gene is possibly TRBD1 (5 bases). Per germline, CDR1 SGHDN and CDR2 FVKESK. With 0 bases removed from V and 5 bases from J, the gap between germline ends came to 17 bases. This CDR3 comprises 17 residues. For the CDR3, the DNA is TGTGCCAGCAGCCAAGAATCCGGCAGGGTAGAACATCAGCCCCAGCATTTT. It codes for CASSQESGRVEHQPQHF.

The chain has TRBV6-2 or TRBV6-3 and TRBJ2-2; D possibly corresponds to TRBD1 (6 bases). CDR3 length equals 14 residues. Germline CDR1 reads MNHEY; CDR2 reads SVGEGT. The V end was cut by 4 bases, the J end by 4 bases, with 10 bases between. This chain's CDR3 is CASSSNRATGELFF. The DNA for the CDR3 is TGTGCCAGCAGTTCGAACAGGGCCACCGGGGAGCTGTTTTTT.

This clone was found once. This sequence joins TRBV7-2 and TRBJ1-6; 7 bases match TRBD1. The CDR3 totals 12 residues. V shed 1 base, J shed 15 bases, and the junction held 3 bases outside the gene matches. Per germline, CDR1 SGHTA and CDR2 FQGNSA. The CDR3 is CASSLGGGDLHF. CDR3 in DNA: TGTGCCAGCAGCTTAGGAGGGGGCGACCTCCACTTT.

This chain joins TRBV6-2 or TRBV6-3 and TRBJ1-1; no clear D gene. The CDR3 is made up of 14 amino acids. V gave up 3 bases and J gave up 4 bases, with 12 bases separating them. Germline values: CDR1 MNHEY, CDR2 SVGEGT. The CDR3 is CASSYAPPGTEAFF. As DNA, the CDR3 is TGTGCCAGCAGTTATGCGCCTCCTGGCACTGAAGCTTTCTTT.